The 5 T cell receptor beta chains below come from one sample, sequenced in a study of blood T cells in healthy people across ages. With a J-beta primer mix and a sample-barcoded 5' primer, a second PCR ran about 6 to 11 cycles. From the 5' RACE reads, TCRdb called clonotypes with MiXCR, one entry per CDR3 protein. The repertoire holds around 500,000 distinct CDR3 sequences, about 27% seen once, with over 3.5% in the top ten. These sequences were also reported in another study, on T cells of mothers and their children.

The sequenced sample was blood. The receptor set was obtained from a boy aged 2 to 10 in good health.

This clonotype occurred a few times. CDR3 nucleotide sequence: TGCAGCGTCTTAATTGGGACAGCAGGCACTGAAGCTTTCTTT. It yields the protein CSVLIGTAGTEAFF. This chain joins TRBV29-1 and TRBJ1-1; 7 nucleotides agree with TRBD1. The CDR3 has 14 residues. Germline CDR1 is SQVTM and CDR2 is ANQGSEA. The V and J ends lost 6 bases and 4 bases, in that order; junction bases with no gene match: 11.

This clonotype occurred a few times. The CDR3 DNA follows: TGTGCCAGCAGCCCCGGAACCCGGGACTTTTACTCCTACGAGCAGTACTTC. It translates to CASSPGTRDFYSYEQYF. The V and J genes are TRBV14 and TRBJ2-7; a weak D match, TRBD2 (6 bases). V shed 4 bases and J shed 0 bases, with 19 bases lying between them. The CDR3 covers 17 residues. The germline V gene encodes CDR1 SGHDN and CDR2 FVKESK. Based on the CDR3 plus reference TRBV14 and TRBJ2-7, the full variable domain is EAGVTQFPSHSVIEKGQTVTLRCDPISGHDNLYWYRRVMGKEIKFLLHFVKESKQDESGMPNNRFLAERTGGTYSTLKVQPAELEDSGVYFCASSPGTRDFYSYEQYFGPGTRLTVT.

The chain couples TRBV29-1 to TRBJ2-7, with D possibly matching TRBD2 (5 bases). CDR1 is SQVTM, CDR2 ANQGSEA, per germline. V shed 5 bases and J shed 0 bases, with 11 bases lying between them. CDR3 size: 13 residues. The DNA of the CDR3 is TGCAGCGTTAAGGGAGATTCCTCCTACGAGCAGTACTTC. Its translation: CSVKGDSSYEQYF.

This clonotype came up a few times. This chain joins TRBV20-1 and TRBJ1-6, with a possible D match to TRBD1 (6 bases). The germline V gene encodes CDR1 DFQATT and CDR2 SNEGSKA (reference sequence). The CDR3 runs 14 residues. V dropped 3 bases and J dropped 10 bases, with 16 bases sitting between them. The CDR3 is CSASSAGDWSPLHF. The CDR3 DNA is TGCAGTGCTAGCTCGGCAGGGGATTGGTCACCCCTCCACTTT.

The chain recombines TRBV7-9 with TRBJ2-7; D may be TRBD1 (5 bases). Germline CDR1 reads SEHNR; CDR2 reads FQNEAQ (reference sequence). There are 15 residues in the CDR3. The V gene lost 1 base and the J gene lost 6 bases, with 16 bases spanning the gap. In DNA, the CDR3 is TGTGCCAGCAGCTTAGGGACATATACCTTCTGCGAGCAGTACTTC. The encoded protein is CASSLGTYTFCEQYF. Full variable domain (rest looked up from reference TRBV7-9 and TRBJ2-7): DTGVSQNPRHKITKRGQNVTFRCDPISEHNRLYWYRQTLGQGPEFLTYFQNEAQLEKSRLLSDRFSAERPKGSFSTLEIQRTEQGDSAMYLCASSLGTYTFCEQYFGPGTRLTVT.